This section outlines one T cell receptor (beta chain) sequence together with its context. These data come from a study of T-cell reconstitution after alpha-beta-depleted transplantation in children. This CDR3 is 16 amino acids long. Looked up from germline, CDR1 is GTSNPN and CDR2 is SVGIG (reference sequence). V was pared by 0 bases and J by 2 bases, with 13 bases between. Unique molecular identifiers were incorporated when the TCRbeta library was constructed. TCRdb reprocessed the PCR reads with MiXCR, giving one entry per CDR3 protein. This sample has a few hundred thousand distinct CDR3 sequences, with roughly 18% found just once.

The clonotype comes from a human donor who donated a stem cell graft to a child with acute lymphoblastic leukemia. This rearrangement joins TRBV30 to TRBJ2-2; possible D gene TRBD2, 6 bases. This specimen consisted of PBMCs from the stem cell graft donor, obtained from the stem cell graft. This chain's CDR3 is CAWSVHPGDNTGELFF. DNA of the CDR3: TGTGCCTGGAGTGTCCATCCGGGGGATAACACCGGGGAGCTGTTTTTT.